This T cell receptor (beta chain) stems from a study of shared clonotypes between healthy human individuals. Deep-level running was used for the assay. The authors split each subset's genomic DNA evenly across several immunoSEQ plates. TCRdb keeps only in-frame clones here, not all; method: immunoSEQ multiplex PCR. The table records about 2.1 million clones, just over 90% of them present only once. The CDR3 sequence is 12 residues long. The germline CDR1 and CDR2 sequences are GTSNPN and SVGIG (reference sequence). The V end was cut by 0 bases, the J end by 7 bases, with 10 bases between. As regards this clone: What it recognizes is unknown.

General study results and limits: Rarefaction gave evidence that sorted-subset sequencing remained incomplete despite large depth.

The naive CD8 fraction comprised CD45RO-negative cells positively selected for CCR7 and excluded terminally differentiated effector memory CD45RA+ cells. None of the donors, who were healthy HIV-negative adults, had recently had acute infections or vaccinations. The V call is TRBV30, the J call TRBJ2-7; the D call may be TRBD1 or TRBD2 (5 bases each). What was sequenced was naive CD8+ T cells from PBMCs. This clonotype was obtained from a young man in good health. Some clones in this sample may be carry-over from other donors' samples. The CDR3 nucleotides are TGTGCCTGGAGTGTACTTTGGGGGGAGCAGTACTTC. It codes for CAWSVLWGEQYF.